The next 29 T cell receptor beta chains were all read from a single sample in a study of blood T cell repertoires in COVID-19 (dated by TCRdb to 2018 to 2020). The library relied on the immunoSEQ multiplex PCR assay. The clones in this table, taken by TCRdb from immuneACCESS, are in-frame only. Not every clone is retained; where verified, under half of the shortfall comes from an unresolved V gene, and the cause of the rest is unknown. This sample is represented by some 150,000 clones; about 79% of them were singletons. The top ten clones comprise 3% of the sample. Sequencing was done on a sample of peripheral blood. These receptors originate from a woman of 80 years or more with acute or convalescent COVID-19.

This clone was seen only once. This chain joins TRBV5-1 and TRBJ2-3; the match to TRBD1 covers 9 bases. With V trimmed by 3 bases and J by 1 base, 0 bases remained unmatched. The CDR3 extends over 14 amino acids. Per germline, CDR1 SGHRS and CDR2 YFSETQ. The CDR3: CASSWDRGTDTQYF. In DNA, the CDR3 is TGCGCCAGCAGCTGGGACAGGGGCACAGATACGCAGTATTTT.

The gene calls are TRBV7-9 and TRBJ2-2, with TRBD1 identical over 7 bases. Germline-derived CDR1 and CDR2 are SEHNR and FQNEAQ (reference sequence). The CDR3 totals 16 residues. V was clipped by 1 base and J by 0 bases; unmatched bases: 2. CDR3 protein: CASSLGGQTNTGELFF. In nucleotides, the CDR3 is TGTGCCAGCAGCTTAGGGGGACAGACGAACACCGGGGAGCTGTTTTTT.

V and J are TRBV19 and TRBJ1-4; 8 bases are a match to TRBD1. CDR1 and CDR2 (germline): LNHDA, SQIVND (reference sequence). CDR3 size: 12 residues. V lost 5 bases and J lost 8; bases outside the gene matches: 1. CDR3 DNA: TGTGCCAGTAGTCGGGACAGGGAAAAACTGTTTTTT. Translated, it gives CASSRDREKLFF.

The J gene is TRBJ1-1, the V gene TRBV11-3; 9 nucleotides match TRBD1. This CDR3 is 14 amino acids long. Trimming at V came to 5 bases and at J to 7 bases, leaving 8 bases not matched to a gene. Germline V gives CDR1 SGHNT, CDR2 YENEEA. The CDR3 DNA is TGTGCCAGCAGCGGATCGACAGGGGGTGGTGAAGCTTTCTTT. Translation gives CASSGSTGGGEAFF. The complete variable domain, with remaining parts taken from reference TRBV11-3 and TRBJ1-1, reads EAGVVQSPRYKIIEKKQPVAFWCNPISGHNTLYWYLQNLGQGPELLIRYENEEAVDDSQLPKDRFSAERLKGVDSTLKIQPAELGDSAVYLCASSGSTGGGEAFFGQGTRLTVV.

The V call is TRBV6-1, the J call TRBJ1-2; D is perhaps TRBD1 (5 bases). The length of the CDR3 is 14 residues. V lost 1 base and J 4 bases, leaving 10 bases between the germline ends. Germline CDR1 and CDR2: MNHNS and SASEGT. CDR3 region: CASSEDPGGYGYTF. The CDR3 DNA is TGTGCCAGCAGTGAAGATCCGGGGGGCTATGGCTACACCTTC.

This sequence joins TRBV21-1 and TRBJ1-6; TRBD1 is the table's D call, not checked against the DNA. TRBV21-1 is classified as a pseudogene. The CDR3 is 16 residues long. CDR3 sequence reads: CASSSRKGAGGSPLHF. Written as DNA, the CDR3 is TGTGCCAGCAGCTCACGAAAGGGGGCTGGGGGTTCACCCCTCCACTTT.

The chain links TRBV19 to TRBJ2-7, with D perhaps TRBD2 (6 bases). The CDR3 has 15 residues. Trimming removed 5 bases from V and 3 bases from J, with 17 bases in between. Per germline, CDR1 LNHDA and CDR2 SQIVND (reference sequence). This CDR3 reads CASSSSPGLNYEQYF. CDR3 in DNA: TGTGCCAGTAGTTCATCGCCCGGACTAAACTACGAGCAGTACTTC.

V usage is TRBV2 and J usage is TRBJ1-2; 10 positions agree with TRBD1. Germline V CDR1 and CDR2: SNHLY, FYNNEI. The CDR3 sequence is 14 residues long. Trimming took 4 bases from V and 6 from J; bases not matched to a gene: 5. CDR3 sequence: CASSGTGQGNGYTF. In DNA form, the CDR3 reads TGTGCCAGCAGTGGGACGGGACAGGGGAATGGCTACACCTTC.

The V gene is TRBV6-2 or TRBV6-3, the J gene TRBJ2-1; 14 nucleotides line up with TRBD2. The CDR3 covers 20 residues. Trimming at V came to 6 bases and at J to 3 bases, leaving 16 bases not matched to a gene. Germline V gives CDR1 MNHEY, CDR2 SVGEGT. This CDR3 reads CASSSPGLAGASQIYNEQFF. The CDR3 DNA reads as TGTGCCAGCAGCAGCCCGGGACTAGCGGGGGCCTCCCAAATCTACAATGAGCAGTTCTTC.

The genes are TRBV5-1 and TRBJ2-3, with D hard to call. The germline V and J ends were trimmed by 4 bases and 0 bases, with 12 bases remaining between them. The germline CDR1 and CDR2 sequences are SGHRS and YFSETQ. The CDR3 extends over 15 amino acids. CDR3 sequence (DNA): TGCGCCAGCAGCCAGTATGACTCTAGCACAGATACGCAGTATTTT. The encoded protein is CASSQYDSSTDTQYF.

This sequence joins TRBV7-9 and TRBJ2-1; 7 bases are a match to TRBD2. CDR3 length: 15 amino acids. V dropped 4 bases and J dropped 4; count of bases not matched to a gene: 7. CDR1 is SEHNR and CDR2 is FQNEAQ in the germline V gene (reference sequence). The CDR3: CASSSQTSFYNEQFF. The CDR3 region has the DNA TGTGCCAGCAGCTCCCAGACTAGCTTTTACAATGAGCAGTTCTTC.

CDR3 coding DNA: TGTGCCAGCAGTGAAAGAGGACAGGTCTCTTCACCCCTCCACTTT. It yields the protein CASSERGQVSSPLHF. The chain carries TRBV2 and TRBJ1-6; 7 bases fit TRBD1. Unmatched junction bases numbered 7, after V lost 2 bases and J lost 9 bases. This CDR3 is built from 15 residues. Germline values: CDR1 SNHLY, CDR2 FYNNEI.

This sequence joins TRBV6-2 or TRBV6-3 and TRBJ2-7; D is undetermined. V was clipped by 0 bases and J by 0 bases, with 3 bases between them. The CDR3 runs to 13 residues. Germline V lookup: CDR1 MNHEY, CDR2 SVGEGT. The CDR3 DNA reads TGTGCCAGCAGTTACTCCCGCTCCTACGAGCAGTACTTC. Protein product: CASSYSRSYEQYF.

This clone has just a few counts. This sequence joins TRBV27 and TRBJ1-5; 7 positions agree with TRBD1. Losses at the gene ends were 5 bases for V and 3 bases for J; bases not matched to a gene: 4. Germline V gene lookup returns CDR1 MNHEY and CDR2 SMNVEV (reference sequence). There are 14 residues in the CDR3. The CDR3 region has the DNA TGTGCCAGCAGTCCTGGGACAGACAATCAGCCCCAGCATTTT. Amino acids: CASSPGTDNQPQHF.

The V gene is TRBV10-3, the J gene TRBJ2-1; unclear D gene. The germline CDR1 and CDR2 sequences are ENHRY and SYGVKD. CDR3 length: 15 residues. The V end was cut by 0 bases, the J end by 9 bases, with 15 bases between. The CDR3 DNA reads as TGTGCCATCAGTGAGTCGATATTTAATAGTGGTGAGCAGTTCTTC. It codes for CAISESIFNSGEQFF.

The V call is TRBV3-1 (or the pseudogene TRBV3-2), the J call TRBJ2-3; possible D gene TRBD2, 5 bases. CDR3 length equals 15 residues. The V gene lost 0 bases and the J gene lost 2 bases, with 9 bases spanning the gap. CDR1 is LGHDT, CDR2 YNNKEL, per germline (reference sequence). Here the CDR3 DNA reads TGTGCCAGCAGCCAAGAGCCGGGGATCACAGATACGCAGTATTTT. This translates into CASSQEPGITDTQYF.

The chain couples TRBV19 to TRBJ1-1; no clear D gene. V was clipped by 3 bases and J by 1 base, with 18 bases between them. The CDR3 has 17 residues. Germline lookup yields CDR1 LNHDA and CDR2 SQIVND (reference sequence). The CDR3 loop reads CASSILEERRRNTEAFF. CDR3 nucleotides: TGTGCCAGTAGTATCCTCGAGGAGCGCAGAAGGAACACTGAAGCTTTCTTT.

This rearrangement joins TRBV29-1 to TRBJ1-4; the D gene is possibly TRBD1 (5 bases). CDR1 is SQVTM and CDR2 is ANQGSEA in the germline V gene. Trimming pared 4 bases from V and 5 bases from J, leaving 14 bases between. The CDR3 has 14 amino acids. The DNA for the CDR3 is TGCAGCGTTGGCGGCCCGCAGGGCAATGAAAAACTGTTTTTT. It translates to CSVGGPQGNEKLFF.

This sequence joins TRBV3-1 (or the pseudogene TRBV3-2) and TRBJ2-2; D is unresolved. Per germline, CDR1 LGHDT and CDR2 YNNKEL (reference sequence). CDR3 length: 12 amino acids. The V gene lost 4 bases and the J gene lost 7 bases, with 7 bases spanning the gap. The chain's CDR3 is CASSLSRGELFF. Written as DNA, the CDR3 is TGTGCCAGCAGCCTTTCCCGCGGGGAGCTGTTTTTT.

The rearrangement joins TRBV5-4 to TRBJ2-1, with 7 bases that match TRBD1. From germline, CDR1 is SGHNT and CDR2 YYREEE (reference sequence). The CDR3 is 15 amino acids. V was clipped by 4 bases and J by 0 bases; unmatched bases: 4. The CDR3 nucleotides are TGTGCCAGCAGCGAGGGACAGAGCTCCTACAATGAGCAGTTCTTC. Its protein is CASSEGQSSYNEQFF.

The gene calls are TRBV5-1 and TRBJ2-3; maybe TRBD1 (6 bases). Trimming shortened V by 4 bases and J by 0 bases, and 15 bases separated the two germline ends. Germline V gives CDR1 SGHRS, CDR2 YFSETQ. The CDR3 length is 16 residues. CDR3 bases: TGCGCCAGCAGCCCCGGGACAAGTCCTAGCACAGATACGCAGTATTTT. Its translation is CASSPGTSPSTDTQYF.

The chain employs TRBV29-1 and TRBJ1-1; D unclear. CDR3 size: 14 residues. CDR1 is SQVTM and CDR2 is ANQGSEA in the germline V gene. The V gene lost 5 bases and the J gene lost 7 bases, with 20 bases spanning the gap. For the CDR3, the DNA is TGCAGCGTTCGGGTCGCGGGCGGTCGAGGTGAAGCTTTCTTT. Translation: CSVRVAGGRGEAFF.

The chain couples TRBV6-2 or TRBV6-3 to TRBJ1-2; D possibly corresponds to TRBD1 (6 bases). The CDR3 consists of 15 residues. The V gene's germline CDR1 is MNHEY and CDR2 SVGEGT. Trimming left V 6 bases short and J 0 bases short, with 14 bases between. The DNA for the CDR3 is TGTGCCAGCAGCACAGGGTACCGTTCTAACTATGGCTACACCTTC. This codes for CASSTGYRSNYGYTF.

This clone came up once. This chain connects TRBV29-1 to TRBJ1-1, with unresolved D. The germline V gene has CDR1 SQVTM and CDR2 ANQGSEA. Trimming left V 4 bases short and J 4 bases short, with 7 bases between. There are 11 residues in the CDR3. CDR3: CSVVYSTEAFF. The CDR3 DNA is TGCAGCGTTGTATACAGCACTGAAGCTTTCTTT.

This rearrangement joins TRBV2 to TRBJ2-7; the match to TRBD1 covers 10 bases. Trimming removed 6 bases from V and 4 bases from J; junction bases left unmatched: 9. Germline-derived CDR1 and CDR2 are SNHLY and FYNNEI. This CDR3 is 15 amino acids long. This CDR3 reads CASSLSRDRGYEQYF. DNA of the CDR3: TGTGCCAGCAGCCTGAGCCGGGACAGGGGATACGAGCAGTACTTC.

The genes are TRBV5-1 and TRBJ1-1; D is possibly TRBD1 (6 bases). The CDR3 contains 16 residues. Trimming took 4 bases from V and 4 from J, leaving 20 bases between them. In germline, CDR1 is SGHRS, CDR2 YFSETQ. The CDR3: CASSDGSFRGVTEAFF. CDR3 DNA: TGCGCCAGCAGCGACGGGTCTTTCAGGGGAGTCACTGAAGCTTTCTTT.

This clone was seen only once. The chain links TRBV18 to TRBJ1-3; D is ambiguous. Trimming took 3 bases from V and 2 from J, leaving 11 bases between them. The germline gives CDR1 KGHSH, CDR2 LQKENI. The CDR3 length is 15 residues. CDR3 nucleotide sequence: TGTGCCAGCTCACCGGTCGGGTCGGCTGGAAACACCATATATTTT. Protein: CASSPVGSAGNTIYF. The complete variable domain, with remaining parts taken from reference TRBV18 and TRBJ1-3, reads NAGVMQNPRHLVRRRGQEARLRCSPMKGHSHVYWYRQLPEEGLKFMVYLQKENIIDESGMPKERFSAEFPKEGPSILRIQQVVRGDSAAYFCASSPVGSAGNTIYFGEGSWLTVV.

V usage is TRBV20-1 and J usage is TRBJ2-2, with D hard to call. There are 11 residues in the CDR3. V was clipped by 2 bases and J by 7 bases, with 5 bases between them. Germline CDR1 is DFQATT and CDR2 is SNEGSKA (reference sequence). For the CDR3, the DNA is TGCAGTGCTAGACCCCTCGGGGAGCTGTTTTTT. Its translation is CSARPLGELFF.

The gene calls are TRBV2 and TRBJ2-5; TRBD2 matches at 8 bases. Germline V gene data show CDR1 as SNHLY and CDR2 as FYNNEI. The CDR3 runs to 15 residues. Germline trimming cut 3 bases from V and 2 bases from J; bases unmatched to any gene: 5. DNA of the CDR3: TGTGCCAGCAGTGATGGGGGGACTAGACAAGAGACCCAGTACTTC. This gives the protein CASSDGGTRQETQYF.